The 8 T cell receptor beta chains listed next were all sequenced from one sample in a study of T cell repertoires in cytomegalovirus infection. TCRdb reanalysed the reads using MiXCR and keeps one entry per CDR3 protein. The sample has approximately 320,000 distinct CDR3 sequences, over 7.5% seen once. Sequenced input: PBMCs. The receptor source for this set is a human donor in good health (CMV status not recorded). Some clones in this sample may be carry-over from other donors' samples.

This clonotype has a count of ten or more. The V gene is TRBV7-2, the J gene TRBJ2-1; 12 bases are shared with TRBD2. The ends lost 3 bases at V and 6 bases at J; junction bases unmatched: 6. The CDR3 is made up of 16 amino acids. Per germline, CDR1 SGHTA and CDR2 FQGNSA. The CDR3 DNA reads as TGTGCCAGCAGCTTCCGACTAGCGGGAGAGAGCAATGAGCAGTTCTTC. This codes for CASSFRLAGESNEQFF. Looking up the rest from reference TRBV7-2 and TRBJ2-1 gives the full variable domain: GAGVSQSPSNKVTEKGKDVELRCDPISGHTALYWYRQSLGQGLEFLIYFQGNSAPDKSGLPSDRFSAERTGGSVSTLTIQRTQQEDSAVYLCASSFRLAGESNEQFFGPGTRLTVL.

In this sample, this clonotype turned up many times. The genes are TRBV19 and TRBJ2-1; D remains ambiguous. The CDR3 totals 14 residues. Germline-derived CDR1 and CDR2 are LNHDA and SQIVND (reference sequence). Between the trimmed V and J ends, which lost 5 bases and 10 bases, there was a span of 18 bases. CDR3 sequence (DNA): TGTGCCAGTAGTGTCCAACCGGCGGTGGGGGAGCAGTTCTTC. It specifies CASSVQPAVGEQFF.

Remarks on this clonotype: A much larger clone differs by one base, so this may be a read error. Without the conserved terminal phenylalanine or tryptophan, this CDR3 likely stems from a read error. The chain links TRBV5-6 to TRBJ2-1; no reliable D call. The CDR3 runs 17 residues. Trimming cost V 4 bases and J 0 bases, with 17 bases left between them. Germline V gene sequence: CDR1 SGHDT, CDR2 YYEEEE. For the CDR3, the DNA is TGTGCCAGCAGCATGCTTAATTATTTCAGCTCCTACAATGAGCAGTTCTCC. This gives the protein CASSMLNYFSSYNEQFS.

This clonotype was picked up many times. The chain is built from TRBV7-2 and TRBJ1-1; D remains ambiguous. Trimming removed 1 base from V and 10 bases from J, with 13 bases in between. Germline assignment: CDR1 SGHTA and CDR2 FQGNSA. There are 13 residues in the CDR3. CDR3 coding DNA: TGTGCCAGCAGCTTAGGAGGGTCGAAGCGAGCTTTCTTT. It yields the protein CASSLGGSKRAFF.

This clonotype was observed a few times. The chain has TRBV5-1 and TRBJ2-3; D not resolved. CDR1 and CDR2 from the germline V gene are SGHRS and YFSETQ. V was cut by 1 base and J by 0 bases, with 9 bases left in between. The CDR3 totals 15 residues. The CDR3 region is CASSLTILSTDTQYF. Written as DNA, the CDR3 is TGCGCCAGCAGCTTGACGATCCTTAGCACAGATACGCAGTATTTT.

This clonotype appeared many times. This rearrangement joins TRBV7-2 to TRBJ1-3; 8 positions agree with TRBD1. After removal of 5 bases from V and 4 bases from J, the junction contained 7 bases not matched to a gene. Germline V lookup: CDR1 SGHTA, CDR2 FQGNSA. The CDR3 covers 15 residues. CDR3 region: CASSDRTGPGNTIYF. DNA for the CDR3: TGTGCCAGCAGCGATCGGACAGGGCCCGGAAACACCATATATTTT.

The chain joins TRBV7-9 to TRBJ2-2; no reliable D call. V dropped 2 bases and J dropped 8 bases, with 9 bases sitting between them. This CDR3 comprises 13 residues. The germline CDR1 and CDR2 sequences are SEHNR and FQNEAQ (reference sequence). The CDR3 bases are TGTGCCAGCAGCTTACCGTATCCGGGGGAGCTGTTTTTT. This gives the protein CASSLPYPGELFF.

This clonotype has a handful of counts. This chain joins TRBV7-2 and TRBJ1-5; no clear D gene. V lost 4 bases and J 2 bases, leaving 9 bases between the germline ends. Germline V gene data show CDR1 as SGHTA and CDR2 as FQGNSA. The CDR3 totals 14 residues. The CDR3 spells CASSSGLGNQPQHF. For the CDR3, the DNA is TGTGCCAGCAGCTCCGGGCTAGGCAATCAGCCCCAGCATTTT.